The clone carrying this T cell receptor beta chain was seen a handful of times. Exclusions: uncontrolled infection, other autoimmune disease, pregnancy, lactation. Fresh 10 ml peripheral blood yielded PBMCs. These data belong to a study of T cells in Graves' hyperthyroidism and ophthalmopathy. Using RNA transcripts as the source, TCR beta CDR3 regions were amplified. Initially, a first-round RT-PCR of the TCR CDR3 employed the HTBI primer set. From the multiplex PCR reads, TCRdb called clonotypes with MiXCR, one entry per CDR3 protein. This table holds fewer than 350,000 distinct CDR3 sequences, roughly 18% found once. Germline CDR1 is DFQATT and CDR2 is SNEGSKA (reference sequence). The length of the CDR3 is 14 residues. Trimming at V came to 3 bases and at J to 4 bases, leaving 3 bases not matched to a gene.

The sequenced sample consisted of blood. This clonotype was sampled from a woman in her fifties or sixties with Graves' hyperthyroidism. The chain employs TRBV20-1 and TRBJ2-3, with 11 bases lining up with TRBD2. CDR3 in amino acids: CSASSGGEADTQYF. Written as DNA, the CDR3 is TGCAGTGCTAGTAGCGGGGGGGAGGCAGATACGCAGTATTTT.